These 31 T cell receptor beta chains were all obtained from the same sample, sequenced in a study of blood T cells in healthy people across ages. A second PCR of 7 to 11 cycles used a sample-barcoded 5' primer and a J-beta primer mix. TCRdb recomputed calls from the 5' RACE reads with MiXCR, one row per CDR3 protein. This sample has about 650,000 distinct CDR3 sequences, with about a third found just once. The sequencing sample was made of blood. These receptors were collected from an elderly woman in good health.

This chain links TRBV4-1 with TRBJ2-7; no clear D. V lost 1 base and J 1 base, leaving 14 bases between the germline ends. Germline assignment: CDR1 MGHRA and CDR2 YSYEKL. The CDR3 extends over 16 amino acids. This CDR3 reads CASSQVLAGFSYEQYF. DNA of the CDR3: TGCGCCAGCAGCCAAGTGCTGGCAGGTTTTTCCTACGAGCAGTACTTC.

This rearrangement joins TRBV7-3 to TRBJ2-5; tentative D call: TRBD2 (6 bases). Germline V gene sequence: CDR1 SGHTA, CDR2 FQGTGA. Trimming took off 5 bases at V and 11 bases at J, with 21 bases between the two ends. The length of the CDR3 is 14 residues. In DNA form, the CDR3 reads TGTGCCAGCAGCACCTCGGGAGCCTACAATGAGCAGTACTTC. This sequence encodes CASSTSGAYNEQYF.

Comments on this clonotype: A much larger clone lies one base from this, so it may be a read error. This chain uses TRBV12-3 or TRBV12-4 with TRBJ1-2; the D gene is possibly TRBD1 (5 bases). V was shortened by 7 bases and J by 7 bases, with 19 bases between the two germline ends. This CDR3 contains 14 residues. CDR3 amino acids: CASTPRRRVSGYTF. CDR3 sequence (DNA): TGTGCCAGCACCCCACGGCGCAGGGTCTCTGGCTACACCTTC.

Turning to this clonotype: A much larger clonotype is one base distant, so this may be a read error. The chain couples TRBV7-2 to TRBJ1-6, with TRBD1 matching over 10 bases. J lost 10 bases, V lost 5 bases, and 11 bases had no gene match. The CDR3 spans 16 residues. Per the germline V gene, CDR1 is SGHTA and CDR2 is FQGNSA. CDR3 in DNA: TGTGCCAGCAGCCTGACAGGGGGCATCTTGGGATCACCCCTCCACTTT. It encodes CASSLTGGILGSPLHF.

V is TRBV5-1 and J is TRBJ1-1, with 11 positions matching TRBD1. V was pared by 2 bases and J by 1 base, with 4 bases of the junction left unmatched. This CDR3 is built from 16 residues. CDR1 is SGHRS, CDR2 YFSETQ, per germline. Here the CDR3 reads CASSLSGTGGNTEAFF. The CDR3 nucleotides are TGCGCCAGCAGCTTATCAGGGACAGGGGGGAACACTGAAGCTTTCTTT.

CDR3 region: CSARSQGGTEAFF. CDR3 nucleotide sequence: TGCAGTGCTAGAAGTCAGGGGGGGACTGAAGCTTTCTTT. The chain uses TRBV20-1 and TRBJ1-1; TRBD1 matches at 7 bases. The J segment lost 5 bases and the V segment lost 2 bases, leaving 5 bases of the junction unmatched. The CDR3 has 13 amino acids. Germline V lookup: CDR1 DFQATT, CDR2 SNEGSKA (reference sequence).

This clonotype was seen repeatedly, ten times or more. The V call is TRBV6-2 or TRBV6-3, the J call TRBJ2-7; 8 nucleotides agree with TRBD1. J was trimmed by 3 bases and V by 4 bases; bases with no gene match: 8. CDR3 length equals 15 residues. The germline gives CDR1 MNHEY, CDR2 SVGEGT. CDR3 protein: CASSSGRTGLYEQYF. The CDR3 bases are TGTGCCAGCAGTTCGGGGCGGACAGGGCTCTACGAGCAGTACTTC.

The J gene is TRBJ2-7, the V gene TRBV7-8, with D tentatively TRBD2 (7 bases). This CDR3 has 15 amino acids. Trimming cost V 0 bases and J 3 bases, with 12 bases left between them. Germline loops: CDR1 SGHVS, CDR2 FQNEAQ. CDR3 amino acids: CASSLAAGADYEQYF. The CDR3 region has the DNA TGTGCCAGCAGCTTAGCCGCGGGGGCAGACTACGAGCAGTACTTC.

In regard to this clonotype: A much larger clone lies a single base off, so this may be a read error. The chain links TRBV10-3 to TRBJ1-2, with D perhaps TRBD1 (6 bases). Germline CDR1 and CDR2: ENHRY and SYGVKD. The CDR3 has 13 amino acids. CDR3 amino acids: CAISETRGYGCTF. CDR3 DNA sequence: TGTGCCATCAGTGAGACCAGGGGCTATGGCTGCACCTTC.

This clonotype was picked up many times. The CDR3 DNA is TGTGCCAGCATAAATTCTGCGGGATCGATGGAGACCCAGTACTTC. Translated: CASINSAGSMETQYF. This rearrangement joins TRBV7-9 to TRBJ2-5; D is possibly TRBD2 (6 bases). The CDR3 extends over 15 amino acids. Germline V CDR1 and CDR2: SEHNR, FQNEAQ (reference sequence). With 7 bases removed from V and 5 bases from J, the gap between germline ends came to 20 bases.

DNA of the CDR3: TGCGCCAGCAGCTTCGTCTACAATGAGCAGTTCTTC. This sequence encodes CASSFVYNEQFF. The chain is built from TRBV5-1 and TRBJ2-1; D is unclear. In germline, CDR1 is SGHRS, CDR2 YFSETQ. The CDR3 length is 12 residues. With 2 bases removed from V and 3 bases from J, the gap between germline ends came to 3 bases.

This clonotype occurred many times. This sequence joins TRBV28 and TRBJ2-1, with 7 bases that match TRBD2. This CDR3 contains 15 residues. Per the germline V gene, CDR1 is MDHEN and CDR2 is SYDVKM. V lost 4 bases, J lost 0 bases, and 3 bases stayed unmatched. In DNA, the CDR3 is TGTGCCAGCAGTTCTACTAGCGCCTCCTACAATGAGCAGTTCTTC. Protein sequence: CASSSTSASYNEQFF. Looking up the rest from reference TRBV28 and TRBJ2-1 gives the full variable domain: DVKVTQSSRYLVKRTGEKVFLECVQDMDHENMFWYRQDPGLGLRLIYFSYDVKMKEKGDIPEGYSVSREKKERFSLILESASTNQTSMYLCASSSTSASYNEQFFGPGTRLTVL.

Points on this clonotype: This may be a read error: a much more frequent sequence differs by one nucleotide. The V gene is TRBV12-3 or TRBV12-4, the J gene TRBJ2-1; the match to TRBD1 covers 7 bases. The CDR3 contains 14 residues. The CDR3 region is CASSLLTGVGEQCF. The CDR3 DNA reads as TGTGCCAGCAGTCTCTTAACAGGGGTAGGTGAGCAGTGCTTC.

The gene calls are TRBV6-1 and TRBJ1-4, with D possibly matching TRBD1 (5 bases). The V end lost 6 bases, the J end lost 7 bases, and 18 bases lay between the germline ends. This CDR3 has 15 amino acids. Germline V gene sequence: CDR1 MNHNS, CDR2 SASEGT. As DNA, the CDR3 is TGTGCCAGCAGAACCCGGGGGGTTTACAGTGAAAAACTGTTTTTT. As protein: CASRTRGVYSEKLFF.

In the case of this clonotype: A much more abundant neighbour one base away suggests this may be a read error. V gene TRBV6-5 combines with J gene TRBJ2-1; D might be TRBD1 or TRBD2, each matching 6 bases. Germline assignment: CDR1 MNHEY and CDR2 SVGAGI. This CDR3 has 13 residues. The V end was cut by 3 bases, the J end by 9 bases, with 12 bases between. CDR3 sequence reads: CASSYRGVSEQFF. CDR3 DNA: TGTGCCAGCAGTTATAGGGGGGTGAGTGAGCAGTTCTTC.

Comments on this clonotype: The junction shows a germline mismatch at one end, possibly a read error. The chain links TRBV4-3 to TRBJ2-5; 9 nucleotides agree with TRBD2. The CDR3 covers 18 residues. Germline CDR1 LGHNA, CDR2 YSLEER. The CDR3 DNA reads TGCGCTAGCAGCCAAGACCTTAGCGGGGGACAGTGCCAAGAGACCCAGTACTTC. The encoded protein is CASSQDLSGGQCQETQYF.

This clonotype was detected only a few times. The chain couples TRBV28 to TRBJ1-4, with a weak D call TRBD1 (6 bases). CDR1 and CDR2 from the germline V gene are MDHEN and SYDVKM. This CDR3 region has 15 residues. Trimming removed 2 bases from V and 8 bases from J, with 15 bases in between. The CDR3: CASSLGGADNEKLFF. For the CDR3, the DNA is TGTGCCAGCAGTTTAGGGGGGGCGGACAACGAAAAACTGTTTTTT. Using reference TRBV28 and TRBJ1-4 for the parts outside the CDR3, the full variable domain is DVKVTQSSRYLVKRTGEKVFLECVQDMDHENMFWYRQDPGLGLRLIYFSYDVKMKEKGDIPEGYSVSREKKERFSLILESASTNQTSMYLCASSLGGADNEKLFFGSGTQLSVL.

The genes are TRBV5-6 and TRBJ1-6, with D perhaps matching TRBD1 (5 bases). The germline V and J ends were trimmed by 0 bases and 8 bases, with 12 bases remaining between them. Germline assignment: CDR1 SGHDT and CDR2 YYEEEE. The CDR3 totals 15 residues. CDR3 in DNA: TGTGCCAGCAGCTTGGATCGGGGGATGGATTCACCCCTCCACTTT. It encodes CASSLDRGMDSPLHF.

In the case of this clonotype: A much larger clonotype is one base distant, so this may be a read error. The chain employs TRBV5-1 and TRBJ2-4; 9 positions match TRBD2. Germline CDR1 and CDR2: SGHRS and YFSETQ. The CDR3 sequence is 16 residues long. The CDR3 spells CASSVTSGGFKNIRYF. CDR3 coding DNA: TGCGCCAGCAGCGTGACAAGCGGGGGGTTCAAAAACATTCGGTACTTC.

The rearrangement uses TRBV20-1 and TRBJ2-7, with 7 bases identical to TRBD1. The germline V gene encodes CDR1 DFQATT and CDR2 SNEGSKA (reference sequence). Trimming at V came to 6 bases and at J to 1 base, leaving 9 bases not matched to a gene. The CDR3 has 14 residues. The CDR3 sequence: CSARQGMVSYEQYF. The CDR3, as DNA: TGCAGTGCGAGACAGGGAATGGTATCCTACGAGCAGTACTTC.

The CDR3 DNA reads as TGCGCCAGCAGCTTGGTTGGCAGCCCTGAAGCTTTCTTT. Its translation: CASSLVGSPEAFF. The chain carries TRBV5-1 and TRBJ1-1; no clear D gene. The CDR3 has 13 amino acids. The V end was cut by 0 bases, the J end by 6 bases, with 9 bases between. Germline V gene data show CDR1 as SGHRS and CDR2 as YFSETQ.

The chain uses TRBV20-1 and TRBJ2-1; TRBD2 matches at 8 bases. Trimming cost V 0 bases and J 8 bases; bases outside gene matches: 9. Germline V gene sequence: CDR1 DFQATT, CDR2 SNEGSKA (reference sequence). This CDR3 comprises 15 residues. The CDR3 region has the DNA TGCAGTGCTAGAGAGCTGTCGGGGGGGTACGATGAGCAGTTCTTC. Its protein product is CSARELSGGYDEQFF.

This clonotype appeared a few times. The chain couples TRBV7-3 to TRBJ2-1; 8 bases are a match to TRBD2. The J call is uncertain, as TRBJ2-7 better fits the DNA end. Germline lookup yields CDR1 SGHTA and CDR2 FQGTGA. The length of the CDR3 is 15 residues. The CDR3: CASSYSGGAYNEQYF. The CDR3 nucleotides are TGTGCCAGCAGCTACAGCGGGGGAGCCTACAATGAGCAGTACTTC.

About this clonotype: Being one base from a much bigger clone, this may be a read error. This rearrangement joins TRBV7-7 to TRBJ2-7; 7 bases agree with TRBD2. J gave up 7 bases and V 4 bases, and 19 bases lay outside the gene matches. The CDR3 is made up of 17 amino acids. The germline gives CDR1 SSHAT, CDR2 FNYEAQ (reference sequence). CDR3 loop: CASSSTLLGGSFDEQYF. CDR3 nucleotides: TGTGCCAGCAGCTCAACGCTTCTGGGGGGGTCCTTCGATGAGCAGTACTTC.

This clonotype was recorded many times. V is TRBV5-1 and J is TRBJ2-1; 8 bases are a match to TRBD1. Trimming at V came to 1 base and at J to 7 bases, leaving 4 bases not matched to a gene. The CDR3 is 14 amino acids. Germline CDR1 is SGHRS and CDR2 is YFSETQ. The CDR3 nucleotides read TGCGCCAGCAGCTTGAGGACAGGGTCGAATGAGCAGTTCTTC. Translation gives CASSLRTGSNEQFF.

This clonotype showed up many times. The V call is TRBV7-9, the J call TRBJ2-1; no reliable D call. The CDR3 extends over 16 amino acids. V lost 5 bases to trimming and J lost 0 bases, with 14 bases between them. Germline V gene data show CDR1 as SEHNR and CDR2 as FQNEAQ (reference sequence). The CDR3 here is CASSPTPSSSYNEQFF. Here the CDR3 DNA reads TGTGCCAGCAGCCCCACCCCCAGCAGCTCCTACAATGAGCAGTTCTTC.

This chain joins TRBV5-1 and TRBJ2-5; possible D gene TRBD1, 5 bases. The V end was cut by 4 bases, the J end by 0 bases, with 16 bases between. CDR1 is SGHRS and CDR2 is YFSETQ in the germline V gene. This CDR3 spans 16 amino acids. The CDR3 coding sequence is TGCGCCAGCAGCGCCCTATTGACAGCCTACCAAGAGACCCAGTACTTC. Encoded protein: CASSALLTAYQETQYF. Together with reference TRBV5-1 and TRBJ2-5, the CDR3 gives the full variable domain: KAGVTQTPRYLIKTRGQQVTLSCSPISGHRSVSWYQQTPGQGLQFLFEYFSETQRNKGNFPGRFSGRQFSNSRSEMNVSTLELGDSALYLCASSALLTAYQETQYFGPGTRLLVL.

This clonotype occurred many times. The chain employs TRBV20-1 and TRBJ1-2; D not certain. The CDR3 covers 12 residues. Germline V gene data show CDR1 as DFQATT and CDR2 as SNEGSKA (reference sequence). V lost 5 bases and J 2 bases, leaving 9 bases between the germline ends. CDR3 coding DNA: TGCAGTGCTCCTTTAATGAACTATGGCTACACCTTC. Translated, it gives CSAPLMNYGYTF.

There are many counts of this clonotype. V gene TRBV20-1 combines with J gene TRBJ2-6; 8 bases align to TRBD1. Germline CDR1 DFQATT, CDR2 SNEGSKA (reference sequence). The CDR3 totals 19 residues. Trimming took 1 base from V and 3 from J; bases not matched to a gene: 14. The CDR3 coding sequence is TGCAGTGCTAGAGTTCAACCTGGACAGGGTAAAAGTGGGGCCAACGTCCTGACTTTC. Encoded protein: CSARVQPGQGKSGANVLTF.

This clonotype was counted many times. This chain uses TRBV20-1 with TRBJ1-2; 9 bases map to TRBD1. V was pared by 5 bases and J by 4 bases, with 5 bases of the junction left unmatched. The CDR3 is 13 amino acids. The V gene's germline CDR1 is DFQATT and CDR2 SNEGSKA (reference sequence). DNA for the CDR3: TGCAGTGCTTCGCTGGGACAGGGCTATGGCTACACCTTC. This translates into CSASLGQGYGYTF.

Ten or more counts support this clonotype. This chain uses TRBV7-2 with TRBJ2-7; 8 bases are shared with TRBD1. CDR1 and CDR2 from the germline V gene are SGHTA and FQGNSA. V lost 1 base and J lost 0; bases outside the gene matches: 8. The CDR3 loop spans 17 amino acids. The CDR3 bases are TGTGCCAGCAGCTTAGGGGGGACAGGATACTACTCCTACGAGCAGTACTTC. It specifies CASSLGGTGYYSYEQYF.